The clone carrying this TCR beta chain was observed at least ten times. The record originates from a study of early T cells in non-severe SARS-CoV-2 infection. From the 5' RACE reads, TCRdb called clonotypes with MiXCR, one entry per CDR3 protein. The sample lists fewer than 65,000 distinct CDR3 sequences, approximately 6.1% occurring once. The CDR3 extends over 12 amino acids. With 3 bases removed from V and 4 bases from J, the gap between germline ends came to 9 bases. Germline V gives CDR1 SQVTM, CDR2 ANQGSEA. The clonotype originates from an adult who was a healthcare worker with PCR-confirmed SARS-CoV-2 infection or an uninfected control (not recorded which). The chain is built from TRBV29-1 and TRBJ1-2; D may be TRBD1 (5 bases). Specimen: whole blood, collected at baseline. CDR3 residues: CSVDQGSYGYTF. The CDR3 bases are TGCAGCGTTGATCAGGGCTCCTATGGCTACACCTTC.